Below, 27 T cell receptor beta chains from the same sample are listed, as sequenced in a study of shared clonotypes between healthy human individuals. Assay: immunoSEQ multiplex PCR; the TCRdb copy retains only in-frame clones and omits some. The sample comprises 2.5 million or so clones, about 92% of which are singletons, and roughly 0.15% rests with the top ten. Material: naive CD4+ T cells sorted from blood. The subset here: CD45RA+ positively selected. The receptors were sampled from a man aged 18 to 29 in good health.

The chain combines TRBV21-1 with TRBJ1-6; the tabulated D call, TRBD1, remains unverified against the DNA. TRBV21-1 is a pseudogene locus. This CDR3 is 14 amino acids long. The CDR3 DNA reads as TGTGCCAGCAGCCGAGGGGGCGCGGGAACACCCCTCCACTTT. Residues: CASSRGGAGTPLHF.

About this clone: Other DNA sequences of this sample code for an identical CDR3. The chain couples TRBV6-5 to TRBJ2-7, with TRBD1 as a possible D gene (7 bases). CDR1 and CDR2 (germline): MNHEY, SVGAGI. V was shortened by 0 bases and J by 2 bases, with 14 bases between the two germline ends. This CDR3 is 16 amino acids long. The CDR3 nucleotides read TGTGCCAGCAGTTACTCTAGCGGCACAGGGGCCTACGAGCAGTACTTC. This gives the protein CASSYSSGTGAYEQYF.

V gene TRBV2 combines with J gene TRBJ1-6; possible D gene TRBD1, 6 bases. The CDR3 has 15 residues. V was shortened by 2 bases and J by 10 bases, with 15 bases between the two germline ends. CDR1 is SNHLY and CDR2 is FYNNEI in the germline V gene. The CDR3 is CASSESGGPLSPLHF. CDR3 nucleotide sequence: TGTGCCAGCAGTGAAAGCGGGGGGCCTCTCTCACCCCTCCACTTT.

Note on this clone: At the DNA level, this CDR3 is encoded by other sequences in the same sample as well. The chain employs TRBV4-2 and TRBJ2-3, with D unclear. V was trimmed by 0 bases and J by 1 base, leaving 8 bases between them. CDR3 length equals 15 residues. Germline V gives CDR1 LGHNA, CDR2 YNFKEQ. CDR3 residues: CASSQDLGGTDTQYF. DNA of the CDR3: TGTGCCAGCAGCCAAGATCTGGGCGGCACAGATACGCAGTATTTT.

The CDR3 region has the DNA TGTGCCAGCAGCTTAGTGCCGCAAGAGACCCAGTACTTC. Protein: CASSLVPQETQYF. This chain joins TRBV11-2 and TRBJ2-5; D is unclear. Germline CDR1 SGHAT, CDR2 FQNNGV. Trimming removed 1 base from V and 2 bases from J, with 5 bases in between. The CDR3 totals 13 residues.

The V call is TRBV10-1, the J call TRBJ2-2, with D tentatively TRBD1 (5 bases). The germline CDR1 and CDR2 sequences are WNHNN and SYGVQD (reference sequence). Trimming stripped 3 bases from V and 1 base from J, with 15 bases between. CDR3 size: 17 residues. The CDR3, as DNA: TGCGCCAGCAGTGAATTAGGATTTACAGGGAACACCGGGGAGCTGTTTTTT. Translated: CASSELGFTGNTGELFF.

This clone was counted once. The chain employs TRBV7-2 and TRBJ2-7; 9 bases line up with TRBD1. The CDR3 is 17 residues long. Trimming took 6 bases from V and 2 from J; bases not matched to a gene: 14. Per germline, CDR1 SGHTA and CDR2 FQGNSA. The CDR3 DNA reads TGTGCCAGCAGTCCTCGGGGTTCAGGACAGGGGACCTACGAGCAGTACTTC. Translation: CASSPRGSGQGTYEQYF.

About this clone: In the same sample, other DNA sequences code for this CDR3. DNA for the CDR3: TGTGCCTGGAGTCCGGAAGAGACCCAGTACTTC. It yields the protein CAWSPEETQYF. V is TRBV30 and J is TRBJ2-5; D ambiguous. The CDR3 runs 11 residues. The V and J ends lost 2 bases and 3 bases respectively, with 4 bases between them. Germline assignment: CDR1 GTSNPN and CDR2 SVGIG (reference sequence).

The chain carries TRBV5-6 and TRBJ2-7, with 12 bases lining up with TRBD2. CDR3 length: 17 residues. V shed 4 bases, J shed 2 bases, and the junction held 10 bases outside the gene matches. Germline lookup yields CDR1 SGHDT and CDR2 YYEEEE. The CDR3 is CASSASLAGGPTYEQYF. CDR3 nucleotides: TGTGCCAGCAGCGCCAGCCTAGCGGGAGGGCCAACCTACGAGCAGTACTTC.

In regard to this clone: The same CDR3 can be traced to other DNA sequences in this sample. The chain recombines TRBV28 with TRBJ1-5; 10 bases agree with TRBD1. The CDR3 consists of 14 residues. V dropped 5 bases and J dropped 6; count of bases not matched to a gene: 4. Germline loops: CDR1 MDHEN, CDR2 SYDVKM. CDR3: CASSLTGGGQPQHF. The CDR3 coding sequence is TGTGCCAGCAGTCTGACAGGGGGCGGTCAGCCCCAGCATTTT.

The CDR3 sequence is CASSSREHNEQFF. The CDR3 nucleotides are TGTGCCAGCAGTTCCCGGGAGCACAATGAGCAGTTCTTC. The V call is TRBV6-6, the J call TRBJ2-1; the D gene is possibly TRBD2 (6 bases). Germline values: CDR1 MNHNY, CDR2 SVGAGI (reference sequence). The CDR3 runs 13 residues. V was clipped by 4 bases and J by 5 bases, with 9 bases between them.

The chain joins TRBV11-2 to TRBJ2-7; 10 bases map to TRBD1. Germline-derived CDR1 and CDR2 are SGHAT and FQNNGV. Germline trimming cut 1 base from V and 4 bases from J; bases unmatched to any gene: 10. The CDR3 has 17 amino acids. CDR3 region: CASSLAAETGGVYEQYF. CDR3 coding DNA: TGTGCCAGCAGCTTAGCCGCCGAGACAGGGGGCGTTTACGAGCAGTACTTC.

On this clone: This sample also contains other DNA sequences that code for the same CDR3. The rearrangement uses TRBV18 and TRBJ2-1, with TRBD2 identical over 11 bases. CDR1 is KGHSH, CDR2 LQKENI, per germline. The ends lost 3 bases at V and 1 base at J; junction bases unmatched: 2. The CDR3 is made up of 16 amino acids. The CDR3 DNA reads as TGTGCCAGCTCACCTGGGACTAGCGGTTCCTACAATGAGCAGTTCTTC. Its translation: CASSPGTSGSYNEQFF. The full variable domain, completed using reference TRBV18 and TRBJ2-1, is NAGVMQNPRHLVRRRGQEARLRCSPMKGHSHVYWYRQLPEEGLKFMVYLQKENIIDESGMPKERFSAEFPKEGPSILRIQQVVRGDSAAYFCASSPGTSGSYNEQFFGPGTRLTVL.

This chain uses TRBV5-1 with TRBJ2-7, with 11 bases matching TRBD2. The length of the CDR3 is 16 residues. V gave up 4 bases and J gave up 3 bases; unmatched junction bases: 9. Germline loops: CDR1 SGHRS, CDR2 YFSETQ. CDR3 residues: CASSGGLAGGFYEQYF. The CDR3 DNA reads as TGCGCCAGCAGCGGAGGACTAGCGGGTGGGTTCTACGAGCAGTACTTC.

The chain uses TRBV7-2 and TRBJ2-2, with D tentatively TRBD2 (5 bases). The ends were cut back, 4 bases at V and 7 bases at J, with 13 bases in the middle. CDR1 and CDR2 (germline): SGHTA, FQGNSA. This CDR3 region has 14 residues. CDR3: CASSSDSEGGELFF. CDR3 DNA sequence: TGTGCCAGCAGCTCGGACTCCGAGGGCGGGGAGCTGTTTTTT.

V usage is TRBV7-2 and J usage is TRBJ2-1, with D possibly TRBD1 on 6 matching bases. Trimming stripped 0 bases from V and 10 bases from J, with 13 bases between. Germline CDR1 reads SGHTA; CDR2 reads FQGNSA. CDR3 length: 14 residues. CDR3: CASSLAGAPREQFF. In DNA form, the CDR3 reads TGTGCCAGCAGCTTAGCGGGGGCCCCAAGGGAGCAGTTCTTC.

The chain has TRBV10-1 and TRBJ2-3, with 10 bases lining up with TRBD1. CDR3 size: 14 residues. With 4 bases clipped from V and 4 bases from J, the junction kept 2 bases outside the gene matches. Looked up from germline, CDR1 is WNHNN and CDR2 is SYGVQD (reference sequence). The CDR3 here is CASSVDRGSDTQYF. CDR3 coding DNA: TGCGCCAGCAGTGTGGACAGGGGGTCAGATACGCAGTATTTT.

The chain carries TRBV5-1 and TRBJ2-7, with 8 bases fitting TRBD2. The V gene's germline CDR1 is SGHRS and CDR2 YFSETQ. V lost 0 bases to trimming and J lost 5 bases; unmatched junction nucleotides: 7. The CDR3 consists of 15 residues. The CDR3 DNA reads as TGCGCCAGCAGCTTGGCCGAAGCGGGAGCGAACGAGCAGTACTTC. Its translation: CASSLAEAGANEQYF.

The chain recombines TRBV9 with TRBJ2-2; tentatively, D is TRBD1 or TRBD2 (5 bases each). The germline V gene encodes CDR1 SGDLS and CDR2 YYNGEE. Trimming removed 4 bases from V and 1 base from J, with 17 bases in between. CDR3 length: 17 amino acids. The CDR3 reads CASSPSGLAKNTGELFF. For the CDR3, the DNA is TGTGCCAGCAGCCCTTCGGGGCTAGCAAAGAACACCGGGGAGCTGTTTTTT.

V usage is TRBV15 and J usage is TRBJ2-1; a possible D gene is TRBD2 (5 bases). Germline V lookup: CDR1 LNHNV, CDR2 YYDKDF (reference sequence). The CDR3 spans 13 residues. The V end lost 1 base, the J end lost 8 bases, and 9 bases lay between the germline ends. The CDR3 here is CATSRGARDEQFF. The CDR3, as DNA: TGTGCCACCAGCAGAGGAGCGAGGGATGAGCAGTTCTTC.

V is TRBV15 and J is TRBJ1-5; D not resolved. The CDR3 has 12 amino acids. V lost 1 base and J lost 6, with 4 bases in between. Germline values: CDR1 LNHNV, CDR2 YYDKDF (reference sequence). The CDR3 protein is CATSRGAQPQHF. CDR3 nucleotides: TGTGCCACCAGCAGAGGGGCTCAGCCCCAGCATTTT.

About this clone itself: Other DNA sequences in this specimen translate into the identical CDR3. The chain joins TRBV19 to TRBJ2-5; tentatively, D is TRBD1 (5 bases). This CDR3 spans 14 amino acids. Trimming took off 2 bases at V and 1 base at J, with 8 bases between the two ends. Looked up from germline, CDR1 is LNHDA and CDR2 is SQIVND (reference sequence). The DNA for the CDR3 is TGTGCCAGTAGTATACAGGGTCTCCAAGAGACCCAGTACTTC. Amino acids: CASSIQGLQETQYF. Combining the CDR3 with reference TRBV19 and TRBJ2-5 gives the whole variable domain DGGITQSPKYLFRKEGQNVTLSCEQNLNHDAMYWYRQDPGQGLRLIYYSQIVNDFQKGDIAEGYSVSREKKESFPLTVTSAQKNPTAFYLCASSIQGLQETQYFGPGTRLLVL.

The rearrangement links TRBV18 to TRBJ2-3; 8 bases agree with TRBD2. Germline CDR1 KGHSH, CDR2 LQKENI. The CDR3 consists of 21 residues. J was trimmed by 0 bases and V by 2 bases; bases with no gene match: 19. The CDR3 DNA reads as TGTGCCAGCTCACCAGGGTACACGCGGCTAGCGGGCGCCACTAGCACAGATACGCAGTATTTT. Its translation: CASSPGYTRLAGATSTDTQYF.

V is TRBV28 and J is TRBJ1-4; maybe TRBD1 (6 bases). The CDR3 contains 17 residues. With 6 bases removed from V and 5 bases from J, the gap between germline ends came to 22 bases. The germline V gene has CDR1 MDHEN and CDR2 SYDVKM. The CDR3 loop reads CASSHSGTPRGNEKLFF. The CDR3, as DNA: TGTGCCAGCAGCCACTCCGGGACACCCAGAGGGAATGAAAAACTGTTTTTT.

This chain joins TRBV5-8 and TRBJ2-7; perhaps TRBD1 as D (5 bases). V was shortened by 5 bases and J by 7 bases, with 16 bases between the two germline ends. CDR1 is SGHTS and CDR2 is YDEGEE in the germline V gene. CDR3 length: 13 residues. The chain's CDR3 is CASRDRRGREQYF. The DNA of the CDR3 is TGTGCCAGCAGAGATAGAAGGGGTCGGGAGCAGTACTTC.

This clone was seen a handful of times. The V and J genes are TRBV30 and TRBJ1-2; D gene unclear. Germline lookup yields CDR1 GTSNPN and CDR2 SVGIG (reference sequence). Trimming removed 5 bases from V and 8 bases from J, with 9 bases in between. CDR3 size: 10 residues. This chain's CDR3 is CAWRHSGYTF. The CDR3 DNA reads as TGTGCCTGGCGTCATTCGGGCTACACCTTC.

The chain has TRBV5-1 and TRBJ2-3, with 11 nucleotides matching TRBD2. The CDR3 is 14 residues long. Per germline, CDR1 SGHRS and CDR2 YFSETQ. Trimming at V came to 6 bases and at J to 5 bases, leaving 5 bases not matched to a gene. In DNA, the CDR3 is TGCGCCAGCATGGGTACTAGCGGGGGAGATACGCAGTATTTT. It encodes CASMGTSGGDTQYF.